This entry concerns a single TCR beta chain. The data were obtained in a study of control samples from healthy donors and cancer patients. This CDR3 region has 14 residues. Trimming stripped 2 bases from V and 3 bases from J, with 9 bases between. Germline lookup yields CDR1 SGHDN and CDR2 FVKESK. The data were produced by immunoSEQ multiplex PCR, yet TCRdb's version contains in-frame clones alone and is incomplete. The data contain more than 140,000 clones, 91% of them singletons. This chain connects TRBV14 to TRBJ2-3; D is uncertain. The material sequenced was blood. This receptor was identified in a young man in good health. In nucleotides, the CDR3 is TGTGCCAGCAGCCAAATGATTATGACAGATACGCAGTATTTT. Amino acids: CASSQMIMTDTQYF.